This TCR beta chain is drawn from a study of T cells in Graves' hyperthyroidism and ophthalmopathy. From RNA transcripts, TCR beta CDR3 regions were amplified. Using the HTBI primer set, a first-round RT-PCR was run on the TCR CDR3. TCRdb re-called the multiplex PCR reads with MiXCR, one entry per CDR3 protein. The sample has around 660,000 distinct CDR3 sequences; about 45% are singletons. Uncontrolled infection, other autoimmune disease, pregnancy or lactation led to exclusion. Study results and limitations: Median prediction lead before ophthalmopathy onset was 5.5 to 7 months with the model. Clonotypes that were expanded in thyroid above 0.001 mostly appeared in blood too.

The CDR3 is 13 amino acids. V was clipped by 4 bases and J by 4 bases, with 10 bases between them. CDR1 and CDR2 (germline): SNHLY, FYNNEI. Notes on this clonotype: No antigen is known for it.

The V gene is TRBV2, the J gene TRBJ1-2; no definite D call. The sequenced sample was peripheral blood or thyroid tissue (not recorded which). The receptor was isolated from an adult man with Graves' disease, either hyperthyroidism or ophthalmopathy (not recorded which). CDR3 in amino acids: CASSVERTYGYTF. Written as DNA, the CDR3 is TGTGCCAGCAGTGTCGAAAGGACCTATGGCTACACCTTC.